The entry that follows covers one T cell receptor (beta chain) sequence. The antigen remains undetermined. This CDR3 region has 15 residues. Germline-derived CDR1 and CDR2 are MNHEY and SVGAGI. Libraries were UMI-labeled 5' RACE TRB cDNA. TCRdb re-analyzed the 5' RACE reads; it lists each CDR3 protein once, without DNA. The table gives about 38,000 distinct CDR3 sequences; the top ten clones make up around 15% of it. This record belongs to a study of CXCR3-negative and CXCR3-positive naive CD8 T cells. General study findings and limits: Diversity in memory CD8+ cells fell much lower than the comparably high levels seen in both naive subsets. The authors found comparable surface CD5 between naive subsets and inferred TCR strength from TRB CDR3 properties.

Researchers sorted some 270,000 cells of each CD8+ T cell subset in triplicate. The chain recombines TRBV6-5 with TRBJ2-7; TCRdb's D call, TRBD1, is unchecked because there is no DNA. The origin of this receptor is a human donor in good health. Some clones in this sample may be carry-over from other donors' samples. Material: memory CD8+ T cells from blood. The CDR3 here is CASSRTGNGEREQYF.